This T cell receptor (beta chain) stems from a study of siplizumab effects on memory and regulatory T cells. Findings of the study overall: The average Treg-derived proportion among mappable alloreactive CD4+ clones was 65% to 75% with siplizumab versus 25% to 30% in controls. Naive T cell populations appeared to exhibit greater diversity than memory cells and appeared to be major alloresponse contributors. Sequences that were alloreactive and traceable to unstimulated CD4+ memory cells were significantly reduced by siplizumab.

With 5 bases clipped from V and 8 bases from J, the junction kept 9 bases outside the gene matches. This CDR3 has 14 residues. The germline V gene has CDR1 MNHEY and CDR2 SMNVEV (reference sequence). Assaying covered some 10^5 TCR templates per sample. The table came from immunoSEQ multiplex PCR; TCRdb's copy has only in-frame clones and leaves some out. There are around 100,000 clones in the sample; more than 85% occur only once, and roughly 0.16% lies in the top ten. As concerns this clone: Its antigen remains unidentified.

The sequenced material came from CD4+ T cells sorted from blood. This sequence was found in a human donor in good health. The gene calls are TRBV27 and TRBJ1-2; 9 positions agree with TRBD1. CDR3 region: CASSPVQGAVGYTF. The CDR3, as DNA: TGTGCCAGCAGTCCCGTACAGGGGGCAGTCGGCTACACCTTC.